This T cell receptor (beta chain) is drawn from a study of spatial heterogeneity in lung cancer. Overall study results and limits: Tracking of tumor mutation counts was seen in expanded intratumoral alpha and beta TCR counts.

This clonotype was counted a few times. Its antigen is undetermined. A library made for alpha chains picked up this beta chain off target, so its size means little. Time point reported: sample taken at primary tumor resection. One entry per CDR3 protein results from TCRdb running MiXCR on the 5' RACE reads. The sample has about 17,000 distinct CDR3 sequences; approximately 6.2% are singletons. V was shortened by 1 base and J by 0 bases, with 18 bases between the two germline ends. Per germline, CDR1 DFQATT and CDR2 SNEGSKA (reference sequence). The CDR3 consists of 18 residues. This TCR came from a male donor with early-stage non-small cell lung cancer. J is TRBJ1-4 and V is TRBV20-1, with D possibly matching TRBD1 (5 bases). Source: lung tumor tissue, taken at surgery. In nucleotides, the CDR3 is TGCAGTGCTAGAGGGGGGGGATGGGACCCGACAACTAATGAAAAACTGTTTTTT. Amino acid sequence: CSARGGGWDPTTNEKLFF.